This passage covers 8 T cell receptor beta chains from one sample sequenced in a study of T cell changes during pregnancy in multiple sclerosis. The assay was immunoSEQ multiplex PCR, and TCRdb's table has in-frame clones only and misses some. This table has tens of thousands of clones, approximately 91% appearing once. This specimen was CD8+ T cells from peripheral blood mononuclear cells, taken after pregnancy. The receptors here all came from a female donor with multiple sclerosis, enrolled in a pregnancy study.

V is TRBV6-5 and J is TRBJ2-7; D is unclear. This CDR3 is 13 amino acids long. Trimming removed 2 bases from V and 6 bases from J, with 11 bases in between. Germline V gene data show CDR1 as MNHEY and CDR2 as SVGAGI. The CDR3 protein is CASSYDGYREQYF. In DNA, the CDR3 is TGTGCCAGCAGTTACGACGGGTACCGCGAGCAGTACTTC.

J is TRBJ2-7 and V is TRBV5-6; TRBD1 matches at 9 bases. Germline assignment: CDR1 SGHDT and CDR2 YYEEEE. Losses at the gene ends were 2 bases for V and 6 bases for J; bases not matched to a gene: 6. The CDR3 covers 14 residues. CDR3 loop: CASSLGQGWIEQYF. The CDR3 region has the DNA TGTGCCAGCAGCTTAGGACAGGGGTGGATCGAGCAGTACTTC.

The J gene is TRBJ1-2, the V gene TRBV10-3, with 7 positions matching TRBD1. Germline V gives CDR1 ENHRY, CDR2 SYGVKD. Unmatched junction bases numbered 23, after V lost 10 bases and J lost 3 bases. This CDR3 is built from 18 residues. CDR3 sequence: CATHVLGDRATLDYGYTF. For the CDR3, the DNA is TGTGCCACACATGTTTTGGGTGACAGGGCCACCCTCGACTATGGCTACACCTTC.

This rearrangement joins TRBV10-3 to TRBJ1-1; a possible D gene is TRBD1 (5 bases). Trimming cost V 6 bases and J 2 bases, with 19 bases left between them. This CDR3 has 16 residues. Germline V CDR1 and CDR2: ENHRY, SYGVKD. CDR3 sequence (DNA): TGTGCCATCAGCCCCTTGGGGGGGGACTACAACACTGAAGCTTTCTTT. This translates into CAISPLGGDYNTEAFF.

V is TRBV6-6 and J is TRBJ1-2; 7 bases are shared with TRBD1. Germline values: CDR1 MNHNY, CDR2 SVGAGI (reference sequence). This CDR3 is 15 amino acids long. V trimming: 4 bases; J trimming: 2 bases; junction bases outside the gene matches: 7. As DNA, the CDR3 is TGTGCCAGCAGTTTTCTGACAGGGCAAAACTATGGCTACACCTTC. This translates into CASSFLTGQNYGYTF.

The genes are TRBV7-6 and TRBJ1-1; a weak D match, TRBD1 (5 bases). Germline V lookup: CDR1 SGHVS, CDR2 FNYEAQ. The CDR3 has 15 amino acids. The V end lost 5 bases, the J end lost 7 bases, and 20 bases lay between the germline ends. The DNA for the CDR3 is TGTGCCAGCAGCAAAGACCCAGGGAGGAGTGGTGAAGCTTTCTTT. This sequence encodes CASSKDPGRSGEAFF.

This clone was detected only once. The J gene is TRBJ2-1, the V gene TRBV28, with 8 bases that match TRBD1. The CDR3 is 14 residues long. CDR1 is MDHEN and CDR2 is SYDVKM in the germline V gene. V was pared by 5 bases and J by 8 bases, with 8 bases of the junction left unmatched. The CDR3 sequence: CASSHSRGLDEQFF. The CDR3 DNA reads as TGTGCCAGCAGTCACTCCAGGGGGCTCGATGAGCAGTTCTTC.

This rearrangement joins TRBV7-3 to TRBJ2-1; 12 nucleotides agree with TRBD2. CDR1 is SGHTA and CDR2 is FQGTGA in the germline V gene. The CDR3 is 16 residues long. V dropped 5 bases and J dropped 8; count of bases not matched to a gene: 10. The CDR3 nucleotides are TGTGCCAGCAGCCTTTCGACTAGCGGGAGTACTTATGAGCAGTTCTTC. It codes for CASSLSTSGSTYEQFF.